These 3 T cell receptor beta chains were all obtained from the same sample, sequenced in a study of control samples from healthy donors and cancer patients (dated by TCRdb to 2020 to 2021). The method behind the library was the immunoSEQ multiplex PCR assay. TCRdb holds this immuneACCESS table with in-frame rearrangements only. Some clones are missing; in checked studies, unresolved V genes explain under half, and the rest has no known cause. Within this sample are under 70,000 clones, with 95% to 96% of them counted one time only. Around 1% of the sample is held by the ten biggest clonotypes. The specimen sequenced was blood. These TCRs come from a woman between 18 and 29 years old in good health.

This clone occurred once. The rearrangement links TRBV30 to TRBJ2-7; D uncertain. The CDR3 runs to 11 residues. Looked up from germline, CDR1 is GTSNPN and CDR2 is SVGIG (reference sequence). Trimming stripped 2 bases from V and 4 bases from J, with 6 bases between. The CDR3 DNA sequence: TGTGCCTGGAGTTCGGCTTACGAGCAGTACTTC. Translated: CAWSSAYEQYF.

The chain couples TRBV7-7 to TRBJ2-7, with 7 bases lining up with TRBD1. The germline V gene encodes CDR1 SSHAT and CDR2 FNYEAQ (reference sequence). V dropped 1 base and J dropped 6; count of bases not matched to a gene: 3. The CDR3 has 13 amino acids. The CDR3 DNA sequence: TGTGCCAGCAGCTTAGGATCAGGGGGCGAGCAGTACTTC. Its protein is CASSLGSGGEQYF.

The chain recombines TRBV2 with TRBJ1-5; D not certain. Germline lookup yields CDR1 SNHLY and CDR2 FYNNEI. The CDR3 spans 15 residues. The V end was cut by 3 bases, the J end by 7 bases, with 16 bases between. CDR3 residues: CASSDSKAPTQPQHF. Here the CDR3 DNA reads TGTGCCAGCAGTGACTCTAAGGCCCCGACCCAGCCCCAGCATTTT. Full variable domain (remainder filled in from reference TRBV2 and TRBJ1-5): EPEVTQTPSHQVTQMGQEVILRCVPISNHLYFYWYRQILGQKVEFLVSFYNNEISEKSEIFDDQFSVERPDGSNFTLKIRSTKLEDSAMYFCASSDSKAPTQPQHFGDGTRLSIL.